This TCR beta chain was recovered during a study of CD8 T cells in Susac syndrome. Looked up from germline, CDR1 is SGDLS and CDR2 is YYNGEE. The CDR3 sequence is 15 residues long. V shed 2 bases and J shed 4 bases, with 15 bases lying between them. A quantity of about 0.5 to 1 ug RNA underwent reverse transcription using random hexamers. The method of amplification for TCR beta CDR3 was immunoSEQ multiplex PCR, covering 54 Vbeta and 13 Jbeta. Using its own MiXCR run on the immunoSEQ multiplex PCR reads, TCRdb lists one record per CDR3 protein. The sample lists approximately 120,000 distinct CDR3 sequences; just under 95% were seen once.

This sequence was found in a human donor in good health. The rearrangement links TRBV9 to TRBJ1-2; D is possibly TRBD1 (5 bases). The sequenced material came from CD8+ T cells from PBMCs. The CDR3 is CASSVWATGVYGYTF. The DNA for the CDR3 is TGTGCCAGCAGCGTGTGGGCAACAGGCGTCTATGGCTACACCTTC.